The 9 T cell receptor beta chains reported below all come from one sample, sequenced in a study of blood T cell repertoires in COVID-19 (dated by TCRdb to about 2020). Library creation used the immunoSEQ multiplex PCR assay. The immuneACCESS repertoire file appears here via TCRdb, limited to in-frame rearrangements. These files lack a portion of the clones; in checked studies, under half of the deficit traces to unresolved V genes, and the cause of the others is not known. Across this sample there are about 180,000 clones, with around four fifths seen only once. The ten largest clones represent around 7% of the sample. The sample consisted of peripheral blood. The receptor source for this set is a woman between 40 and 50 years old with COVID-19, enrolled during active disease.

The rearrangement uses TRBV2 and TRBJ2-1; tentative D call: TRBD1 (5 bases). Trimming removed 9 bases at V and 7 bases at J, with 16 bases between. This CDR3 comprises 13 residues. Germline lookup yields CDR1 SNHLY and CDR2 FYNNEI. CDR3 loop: CASDLGRSNEQFF. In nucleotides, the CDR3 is TGTGCCAGTGATTTGGGGCGCTCGAATGAGCAGTTCTTC.

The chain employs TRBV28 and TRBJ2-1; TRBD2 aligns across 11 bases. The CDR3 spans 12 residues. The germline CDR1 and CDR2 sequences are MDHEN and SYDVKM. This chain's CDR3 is CTSGSSYNEQFF. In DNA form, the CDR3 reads TGTACTAGCGGGAGCTCCTACAATGAGCAGTTCTTC.

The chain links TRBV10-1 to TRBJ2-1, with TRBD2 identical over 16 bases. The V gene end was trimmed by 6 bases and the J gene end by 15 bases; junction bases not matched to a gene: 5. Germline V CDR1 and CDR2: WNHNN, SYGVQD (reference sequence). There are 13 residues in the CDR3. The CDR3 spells CASSGTSGRAVFF. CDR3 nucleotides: TGCGCCAGCAGCGGGACTAGCGGGAGGGCCGTGTTCTTC.

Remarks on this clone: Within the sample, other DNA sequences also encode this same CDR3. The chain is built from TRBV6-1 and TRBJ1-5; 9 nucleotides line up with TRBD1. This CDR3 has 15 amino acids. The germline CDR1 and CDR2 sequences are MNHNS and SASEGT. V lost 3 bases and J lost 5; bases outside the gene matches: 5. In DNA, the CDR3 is TGTGCCAGCAGTGAGTGGGGACAGGGAGATCAGCCCCAGCATTTT. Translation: CASSEWGQGDQPQHF.

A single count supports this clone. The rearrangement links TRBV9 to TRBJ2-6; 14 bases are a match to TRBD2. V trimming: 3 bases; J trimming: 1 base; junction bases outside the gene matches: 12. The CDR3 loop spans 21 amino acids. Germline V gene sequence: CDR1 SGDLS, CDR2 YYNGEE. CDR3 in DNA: TGTGCCAGCAGCGCGAGACTAGCGGGAGGGCCCCCCAGGTCTGGGGCCAACGTCCTGACTTTC. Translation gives CASSARLAGGPPRSGANVLTF.

DNA of the CDR3: TGTGCCAGCAGTCCAAGCGGGTGGTCCTACAATGAGCAGTTCTTC. Its translation: CASSPSGWSYNEQFF. This sequence joins TRBV6-2 or TRBV6-3 and TRBJ2-1; a weak D match, TRBD2 (6 bases). Germline V gene sequence: CDR1 MNHEY, CDR2 SVGEGT. V lost 5 bases to trimming and J lost 1 base, with 12 bases between them. The CDR3 has 15 residues.

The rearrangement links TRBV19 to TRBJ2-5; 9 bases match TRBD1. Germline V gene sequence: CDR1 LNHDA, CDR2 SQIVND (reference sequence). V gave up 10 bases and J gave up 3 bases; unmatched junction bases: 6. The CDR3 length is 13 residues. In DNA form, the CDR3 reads TGTGCCACCTCGACAGGGGGTAAAGAGACCCAGTACTTC. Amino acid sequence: CATSTGGKETQYF.

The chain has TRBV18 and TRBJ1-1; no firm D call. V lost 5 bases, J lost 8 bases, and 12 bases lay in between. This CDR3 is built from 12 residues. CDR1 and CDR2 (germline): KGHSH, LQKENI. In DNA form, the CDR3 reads TGTGCCAGCTCATATTTCGGGGAGGAAGCTTTCTTT. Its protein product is CASSYFGEEAFF.

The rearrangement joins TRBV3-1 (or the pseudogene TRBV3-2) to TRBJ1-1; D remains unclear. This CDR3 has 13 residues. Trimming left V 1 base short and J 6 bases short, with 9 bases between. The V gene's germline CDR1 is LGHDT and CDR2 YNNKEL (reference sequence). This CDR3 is CASSQVLGSEAFF. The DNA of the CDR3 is TGTGCCAGCAGCCAAGTCCTCGGGTCTGAAGCTTTCTTT.